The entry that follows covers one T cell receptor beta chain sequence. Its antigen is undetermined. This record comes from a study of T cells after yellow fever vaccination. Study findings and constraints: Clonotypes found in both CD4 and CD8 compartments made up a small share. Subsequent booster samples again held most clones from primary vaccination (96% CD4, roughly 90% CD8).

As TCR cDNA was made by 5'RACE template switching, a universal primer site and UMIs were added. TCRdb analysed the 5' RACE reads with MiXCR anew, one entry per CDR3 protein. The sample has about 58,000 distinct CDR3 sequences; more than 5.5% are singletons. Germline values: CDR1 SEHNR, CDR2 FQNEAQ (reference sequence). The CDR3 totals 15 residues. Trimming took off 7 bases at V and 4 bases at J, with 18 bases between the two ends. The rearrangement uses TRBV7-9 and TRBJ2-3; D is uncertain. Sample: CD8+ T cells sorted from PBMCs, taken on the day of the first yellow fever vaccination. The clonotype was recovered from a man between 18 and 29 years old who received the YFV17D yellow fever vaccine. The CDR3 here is CASNIRTLDSDTQYF. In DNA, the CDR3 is TGTGCCAGCAACATACGGACCCTTGATTCAGATACGCAGTATTTT.